Each of the 30 T cell receptor beta chains below was sequenced from the same sample in a study of identical twins. TCRdb used MiXCR to reprocess the 5' RACE reads, holding one entry per CDR3 protein. The sample lists 200,000 to 250,000 distinct CDR3 sequences; roughly 12% were seen once. The sample also formed part of further work on yellow fever vaccine responses in identical twins.

What was sequenced was memory (CD45RO+) T cells sorted from blood. The receptor set was obtained from a woman between 18 and 29 years old in good health.

There are many counts of this clonotype. The genes are TRBV25-1 and TRBJ1-6; D call uncertain. Trimming took 5 bases from V and 6 from J, leaving 11 bases between them. This CDR3 region has 14 residues. Germline loops: CDR1 MGHDK, CDR2 SYGVNS. The CDR3 here is CASSIRASNSPLHF. The CDR3 DNA is TGTGCCAGCAGTATCCGGGCGAGTAATTCACCCCTCCACTTT. Full variable domain (outside the CDR3, taken from reference TRBV25-1 and TRBJ1-6): EADIYQTPRYLVIGTGKKITLECSQTMGHDKMYWYQQDPGMELHLIHYSYGVNSTEKGDLSSESTVSRIRTEHFPLTLESARPSHTSQYLCASSIRASNSPLHFGNGTRLTVT.

In its sample, this clonotype was seen many times. This chain links TRBV10-3 with TRBJ2-5, with D perhaps matching TRBD2 (6 bases). This CDR3 is 14 amino acids long. Germline V gives CDR1 ENHRY, CDR2 SYGVKD. V was shortened by 8 bases and J by 3 bases, with 16 bases between the two germline ends. CDR3 region: CAISTGTHKETQYF. In nucleotides, the CDR3 is TGTGCCATCTCAACCGGGACTCATAAAGAGACCCAGTACTTC.

This clonotype was picked up a small number of times. The V gene is TRBV5-1, the J gene TRBJ1-1; D possibly corresponds to TRBD1 (5 bases). Germline V CDR1 and CDR2: SGHRS, YFSETQ. V lost 4 bases and J 5 bases, leaving 15 bases between the germline ends. This CDR3 contains 14 residues. The CDR3 spells CASSGTELRTEAFF. As DNA, the CDR3 is TGCGCCAGCAGCGGGACGGAACTTCGGACTGAAGCTTTCTTT.

About this clonotype: At one boundary the junction diverges from the germline segment, which might be a read error. This chain joins TRBV28 and TRBJ2-7; D not certain. The V gene's germline CDR1 is MDHEN and CDR2 SYDVKM. The length of the CDR3 is 15 residues. This CDR3 reads CASISPGFPSDEQYF. The CDR3, as DNA: TGTGCCAGTATTAGCCCGGGCTTCCCCTCCGACGAGCAGTACTTC.

A few counts support this clonotype. The chain has TRBV7-9 and TRBJ2-7; D perhaps matches TRBD1 (6 bases). This CDR3 region has 14 residues. Deletions cut 5 bases from V and 4 bases from J, with 15 bases between. Germline-derived CDR1 and CDR2 are SEHNR and FQNEAQ (reference sequence). DNA for the CDR3: TGTGCCAGCAGCCCAACAAACAGGGAATACGAGCAGTACTTC. Protein sequence: CASSPTNREYEQYF.

Ten or more counts support this clonotype. This chain joins TRBV28 and TRBJ2-4; TRBD2 is a possible D gene (5 bases). Per germline, CDR1 MDHEN and CDR2 SYDVKM. The CDR3 has 15 amino acids. V was cut by 7 bases and J by 1 base, with 14 bases left in between. CDR3 sequence reads: CASMAGRTAKNIQYF. The CDR3 coding sequence is TGTGCCAGCATGGCGGGCAGAACGGCCAAAAACATTCAGTACTTC.

This clonotype was counted many times. This sequence joins TRBV3-1 and TRBJ2-7, with a possible D match to TRBD1 (6 bases). The CDR3 consists of 15 residues. Germline V lookup: CDR1 LGHDT, CDR2 YNNKEL (reference sequence). Trimming left V 1 base short and J 9 bases short, with 19 bases between. The CDR3 DNA reads TGTGCCAGCAGCCAAGGAACAGGGCCAATAGGCGGGCAGTACTTC. Protein product: CASSQGTGPIGGQYF.

The CDR3: CASSYGTRETQYF. Written as DNA, the CDR3 is TGTGCCAGCAGTTACGGGACACGAGAGACCCAGTACTTC. This chain joins TRBV6-5 and TRBJ2-5, with TRBD1 as a possible D gene (6 bases). V was trimmed by 2 bases and J by 4 bases, leaving 8 bases between them. The germline gives CDR1 MNHEY, CDR2 SVGAGI. The CDR3 is 13 amino acids.

This clonotype was seen a handful of times. CDR3 sequence: CSARRDSRNEQYF. CDR3 bases: TGCAGTGCTCGTCGGGACAGCCGTAACGAGCAGTACTTC. V usage is TRBV20-1 and J usage is TRBJ2-7; 7 bases match TRBD1. The CDR3 is 13 amino acids. Losses at the gene ends were 5 bases for V and 5 bases for J; bases not matched to a gene: 9. Per germline, CDR1 DFQATT and CDR2 SNEGSKA (reference sequence).

This clonotype was detected ten times or more. The V and J genes are TRBV11-3 and TRBJ2-7; no clear D. With 1 base removed from V and 2 bases from J, the gap between germline ends came to 9 bases. CDR3 length: 14 amino acids. CDR1 SGHNT and CDR2 YENEEA come from the germline V gene. In nucleotides, the CDR3 is TGTGCCAGCAGCTTAGGAGGCAGTACCTACGAGCAGTACTTC. This gives the protein CASSLGGSTYEQYF.

This clonotype was detected ten times or more. The chain employs TRBV29-1 and TRBJ1-3, with no clear D. The CDR3 sequence is 12 residues long. Trimming cost V 6 bases and J 0 bases, with 6 bases left between them. Germline CDR1 and CDR2: SQVTM and ANQGSEA. The CDR3 here is CSVVGSGNTIYF. The CDR3 coding sequence is TGCAGCGTGGTTGGCTCTGGAAACACCATATATTTT.

This clonotype has ten or more counts. The chain combines TRBV20-1 with TRBJ2-7; TRBD1 matches at 12 bases. CDR3 length: 14 amino acids. The V segment lost 4 bases and the J segment 9 bases; nucleotides outside the gene matches: 10. Germline values: CDR1 DFQATT, CDR2 SNEGSKA (reference sequence). CDR3 sequence: CSAKEGTGGSWQYF. CDR3 in DNA: TGCAGTGCTAAAGAGGGGACAGGGGGCTCTTGGCAGTACTTC.

In its sample, this clonotype was seen many times. The chain recombines TRBV27 with TRBJ2-3; perhaps TRBD2 as D (5 bases). The germline V gene has CDR1 MNHEY and CDR2 SMNVEV (reference sequence). The CDR3 totals 15 residues. Between the trimmed V and J ends, which lost 7 bases and 1 base, there was a span of 15 bases. The CDR3 is CASNLRGFRTDTQYF. In DNA, the CDR3 is TGTGCCAGCAACTTACGGGGTTTTCGCACAGATACGCAGTATTTT.

This clonotype was detected only a few times. The chain recombines TRBV3-1 with TRBJ2-7, with 9 nucleotides matching TRBD1. The J segment lost 3 bases and the V segment lost 4 bases, leaving 16 bases of the junction unmatched. The CDR3 covers 18 residues. Germline values: CDR1 LGHDT, CDR2 YNNKEL (reference sequence). The CDR3 coding sequence is TGTGCCAGCAGCCGGCGGCCGGGACAGGGCCCGCGGGGCTACGAGCAGTACTTC. Translating gives CASSRRPGQGPRGYEQYF.

This clonotype was seen only a few times. The CDR3 DNA is TGCGCCAGCAGCATAGGACTAGCGGGGGGGCTGGCCAAAAACATTCAGTACTTC. Residues: CASSIGLAGGLAKNIQYF. The chain has TRBV5-1 and TRBJ2-4; TRBD2 matches at 15 bases. Germline V gene sequence: CDR1 SGHRS, CDR2 YFSETQ. The V and J ends lost 4 bases and 1 base, in that order; junction bases with no gene match: 6. This CDR3 has 18 residues.

Only a few counts were recorded for this clonotype. The gene calls are TRBV2 and TRBJ2-7; D remains unclear. Germline lookup yields CDR1 SNHLY and CDR2 FYNNEI. This CDR3 spans 14 amino acids. V lost 6 bases and J lost 2, with 14 bases in between. This chain's CDR3 is CASRPQGIPYEQYF. CDR3 coding DNA: TGTGCCAGCAGACCGCAAGGGATTCCCTACGAGCAGTACTTC.

In this sample, this clonotype turned up a few times. The chain joins TRBV20-1 to TRBJ2-7, with D tentatively TRBD1 (6 bases). V was clipped by 5 bases and J by 4 bases, with 15 bases between them. Germline values: CDR1 DFQATT, CDR2 SNEGSKA (reference sequence). The CDR3 contains 13 residues. As DNA, the CDR3 is TGCAGTGCTCAAGGACAGACGGGGTACGAGCAGTACTTC. Protein product: CSAQGQTGYEQYF.

The J gene is TRBJ1-1, the V gene TRBV12-3 or TRBV12-4; 11 bases agree with TRBD1. The J segment lost 6 bases and the V segment lost 6 bases, leaving 6 bases of the junction unmatched. The CDR3 has 14 amino acids. Written as DNA, the CDR3 is TGTGCCAGCAGCCGGACAGGGGGCGGTTCTGAAGCTTTCTTT. Protein sequence: CASSRTGGGSEAFF.

This clonotype was detected a few times. This chain connects TRBV2 to TRBJ1-2; D call uncertain. The V end was cut by 10 bases, the J end by 4 bases, with 13 bases between. CDR1 SNHLY and CDR2 FYNNEI come from the germline V gene. The CDR3 extends over 12 amino acids. CDR3: CANSDAAYGYTF. Written as DNA, the CDR3 is TGTGCCAACTCGGACGCGGCCTATGGCTACACCTTC.

This clonotype appeared many times. V is TRBV2 and J is TRBJ2-7; 11 positions agree with TRBD2. V gave up 1 base and J gave up 6 bases; unmatched junction bases: 8. Germline CDR1 reads SNHLY; CDR2 reads FYNNEI. This CDR3 contains 16 residues. The CDR3 DNA follows: TGTGCCAGCAGTGAAGGGTCGACTAGCGGGGCCCTCGAGCAGTACTTC. Protein: CASSEGSTSGALEQYF.

This clonotype was counted only a few times. The rearrangement links TRBV28 to TRBJ1-1; D gene ambiguous. The CDR3 contains 14 residues. V dropped 1 base and J dropped 4 bases, with 10 bases sitting between them. Germline CDR1 is MDHEN and CDR2 is SYDVKM. DNA of the CDR3: TGTGCCAGCAGTTTATCGACGAGCCTCACTGAAGCTTTCTTT. This gives the protein CASSLSTSLTEAFF.

The CDR3: CASRTTGRYEQYF. CDR3 bases: TGTGCCAGCCGAACCACAGGACGCTACGAGCAGTACTTC. The rearrangement uses TRBV6-2 or TRBV6-3 and TRBJ2-7, with D perhaps TRBD1 (5 bases). V lost 8 bases and J 3 bases, leaving 14 bases between the germline ends. The CDR3 length is 13 residues. Looked up from germline, CDR1 is MNHEY and CDR2 is SVGEGT.

This clonotype was counted only a few times. J is TRBJ2-6 and V is TRBV6-1, with a weak D call TRBD1 (6 bases). The CDR3 has 14 amino acids. V lost 5 bases, J lost 4 bases, and 9 bases lay in between. Germline assignment: CDR1 MNHNS and CDR2 SASEGT. CDR3: CASSPQGGANVLTF. CDR3 sequence (DNA): TGTGCCAGCAGTCCCCAGGGGGGGGCCAACGTCCTGACTTTC.

V and J are TRBV29-1 and TRBJ2-4; 9 bases agree with TRBD1. V dropped 2 bases and J dropped 5; count of bases not matched to a gene: 4. The CDR3 totals 14 residues. Germline CDR1 is SQVTM and CDR2 is ANQGSEA. This CDR3 reads CSVERGTGQNIQYF. The CDR3 DNA reads as TGCAGCGTTGAACGGGGGACAGGGCAAAACATTCAGTACTTC.

This clonotype occurred a few times. The J gene is TRBJ2-7, the V gene TRBV4-3; 7 nucleotides line up with TRBD1. Germline-derived CDR1 and CDR2 are LGHNA and YSLEER. The CDR3 totals 15 residues. V shed 4 bases and J 3 bases; nucleotides not matched to a gene: 9. CDR3: CASSRDRDSYYEQYF. For the CDR3, the DNA is TGCGCCAGCAGCCGCGATAGGGACAGCTACTACGAGCAGTACTTC.

This rearrangement joins TRBV6-4 to TRBJ2-3; D remains ambiguous. Germline V gene data show CDR1 as MRHNA and CDR2 as SNTAGT. The CDR3 sequence is 14 residues long. The germline V and J ends were trimmed by 5 bases and 0 bases, with 9 bases remaining between them. CDR3: CASSNEVSTDTQYF. The CDR3 nucleotides are TGTGCCAGCAGTAACGAGGTCAGCACAGATACGCAGTATTTT.

V usage is TRBV18 and J usage is TRBJ2-5; 8 nucleotides match TRBD2. The ends lost 5 bases at V and 1 base at J; junction bases unmatched: 6. CDR1 and CDR2 (germline): KGHSH, LQKENI. This CDR3 is 15 amino acids long. The chain's CDR3 is CASSNQAGVQETQYF. For the CDR3, the DNA is TGTGCCAGCTCAAACCAAGCGGGGGTCCAAGAGACCCAGTACTTC.

This clonotype was seen more than once but under ten times. V usage is TRBV10-3 and J usage is TRBJ2-5; 12 bases are shared with TRBD2. Trimming at V came to 2 bases and at J to 4 bases, leaving 5 bases not matched to a gene. The CDR3 has 16 residues. Germline CDR1 ENHRY, CDR2 SYGVKD. This CDR3 is CAISENLAGGIETQYF. The CDR3 DNA is TGTGCCATCAGTGAGAATCTAGCGGGAGGGATAGAGACCCAGTACTTC.

This clonotype occurred a few times. The CDR3 DNA sequence: TGTGCCAGCAGAGAAAGCAATCAGCCCCAGCATTTT. The encoded protein is CASRESNQPQHF. The gene calls are TRBV28 and TRBJ1-5; D gene unclear. Trimming took off 6 bases at V and 1 base at J, with 4 bases between the two ends. CDR3 length: 12 amino acids. Germline loops: CDR1 MDHEN, CDR2 SYDVKM.

The chain is built from TRBV28 and TRBJ1-2, with 10 bases that match TRBD1. V dropped 3 bases and J dropped 4; count of bases not matched to a gene: 11. The CDR3 runs to 17 residues. CDR1 MDHEN and CDR2 SYDVKM come from the germline V gene. The CDR3 here is CASSLGRDRGLGYGYTF. The CDR3, as DNA: TGTGCCAGCAGTTTGGGGCGGGACAGGGGATTAGGCTATGGCTACACCTTC.